The entry that follows covers one T cell receptor (beta chain) sequence. The source of the sample is a study of blood T cell repertoires in COVID-19. Profiled with immunoSEQ multiplex PCR; TCRdb holds only in-frame clones, not every one. The sample has over 150,000 clones; about four fifths are singletons. The specimen was PBMCs or T cells enriched from blood (not recorded which). The sequence came from a man aged 35 to 55 who had recovered from COVID-19.

CDR3 in amino acids: CASSYLQGSYEQYF. In DNA form, the CDR3 reads TGTGCCAGCAGTTACCTACAGGGCTCCTACGAGCAGTACTTC. This sequence joins TRBV6-5 and TRBJ2-7; D may be TRBD1 (6 bases). V dropped 2 bases and J dropped 0 bases, with 8 bases sitting between them. Germline loops: CDR1 MNHEY, CDR2 SVGAGI. The CDR3 consists of 14 residues.